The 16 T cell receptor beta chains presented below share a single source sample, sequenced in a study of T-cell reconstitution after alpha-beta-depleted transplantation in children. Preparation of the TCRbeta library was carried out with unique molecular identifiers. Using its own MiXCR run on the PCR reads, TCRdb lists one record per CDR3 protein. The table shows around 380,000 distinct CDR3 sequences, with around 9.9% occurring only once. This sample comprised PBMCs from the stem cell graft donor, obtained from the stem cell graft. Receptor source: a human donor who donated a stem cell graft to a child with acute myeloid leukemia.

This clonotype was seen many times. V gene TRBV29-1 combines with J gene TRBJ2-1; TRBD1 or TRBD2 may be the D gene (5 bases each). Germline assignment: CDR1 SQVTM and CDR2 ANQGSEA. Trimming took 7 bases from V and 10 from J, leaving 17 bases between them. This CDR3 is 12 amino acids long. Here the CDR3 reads CSASPTGREQFF. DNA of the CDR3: TGCAGCGCCTCCCCCACGGGGCGGGAGCAGTTCTTC.

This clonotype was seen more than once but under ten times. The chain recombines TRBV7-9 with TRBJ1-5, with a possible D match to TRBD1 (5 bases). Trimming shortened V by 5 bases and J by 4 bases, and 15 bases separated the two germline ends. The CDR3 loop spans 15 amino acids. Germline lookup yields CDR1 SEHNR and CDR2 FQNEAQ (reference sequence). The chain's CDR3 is CASSPSGQGNQPQHF. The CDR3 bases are TGTGCCAGCAGCCCCTCGGGGCAGGGAAATCAGCCCCAGCATTTT.

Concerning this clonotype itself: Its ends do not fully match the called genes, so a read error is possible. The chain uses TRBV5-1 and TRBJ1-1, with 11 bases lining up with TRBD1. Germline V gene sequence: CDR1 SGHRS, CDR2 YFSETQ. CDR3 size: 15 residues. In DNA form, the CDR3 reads TGCGCCAGCAGCTTAGGACAGGGGGCGAACACTGTAGCTTTCTTT. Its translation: CASSLGQGANTVAFF.

CDR3 bases: TGTGCCAGCAGTCTCGGACAGGTGGGGACGGAGACCCAGTACTTC. Translated: CASSLGQVGTETQYF. The chain carries TRBV5-4 and TRBJ2-5, with 7 bases fitting TRBD1. The CDR3 extends over 15 amino acids. Germline values: CDR1 SGHNT, CDR2 YYREEE (reference sequence). V was pared by 5 bases and J by 5 bases, with 12 bases of the junction left unmatched.

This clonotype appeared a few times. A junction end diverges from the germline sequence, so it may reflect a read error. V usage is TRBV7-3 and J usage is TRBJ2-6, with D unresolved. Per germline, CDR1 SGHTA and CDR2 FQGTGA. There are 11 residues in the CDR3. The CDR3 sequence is CASTSDNGLTF. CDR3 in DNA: TGTGCCAGCACCTCAGACAACGGCCTGACTTTC.

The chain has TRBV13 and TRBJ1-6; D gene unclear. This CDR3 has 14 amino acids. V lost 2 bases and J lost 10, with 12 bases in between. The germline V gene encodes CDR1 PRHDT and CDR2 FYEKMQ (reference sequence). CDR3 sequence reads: CASSLSWENSPLHF. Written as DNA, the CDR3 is TGTGCCAGCAGCTTATCCTGGGAGAACTCACCCCTCCACTTT.

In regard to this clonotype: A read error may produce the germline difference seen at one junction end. The CDR3 nucleotides read TGTGCCGGCAGTTTATCAGCAGGGCTGGGGTCAGAGCAGTACTTC. Amino acid sequence: CAGSLSAGLGSEQYF. This chain joins TRBV27 and TRBJ2-7, with a weak D call TRBD1 (5 bases). This CDR3 spans 15 amino acids. The V gene's germline CDR1 is MNHEY and CDR2 SMNVEV (reference sequence).

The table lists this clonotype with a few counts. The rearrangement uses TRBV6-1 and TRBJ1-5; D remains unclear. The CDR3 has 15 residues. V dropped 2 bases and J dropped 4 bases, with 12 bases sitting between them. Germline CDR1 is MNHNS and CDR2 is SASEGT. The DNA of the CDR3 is TGTGCCAGCAGTGAAATCTTTGGGGAGAATCAGCCCCAGCATTTT. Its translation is CASSEIFGENQPQHF.

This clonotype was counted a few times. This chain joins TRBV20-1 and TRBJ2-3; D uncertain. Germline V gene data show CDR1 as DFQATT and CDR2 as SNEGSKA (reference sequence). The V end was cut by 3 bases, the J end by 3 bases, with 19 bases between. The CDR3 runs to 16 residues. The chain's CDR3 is CSARSLGRGPTDTQYF. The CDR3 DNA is TGCAGTGCTAGGTCTCTAGGTCGTGGCCCGACAGATACGCAGTATTTT.

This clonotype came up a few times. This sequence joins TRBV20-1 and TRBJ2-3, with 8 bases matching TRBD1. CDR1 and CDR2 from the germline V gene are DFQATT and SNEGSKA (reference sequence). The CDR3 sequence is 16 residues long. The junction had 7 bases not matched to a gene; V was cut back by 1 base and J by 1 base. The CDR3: CSARASDRVGTDTQYF. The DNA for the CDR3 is TGCAGTGCTAGAGCCTCGGACAGGGTTGGCACAGATACGCAGTATTTT.

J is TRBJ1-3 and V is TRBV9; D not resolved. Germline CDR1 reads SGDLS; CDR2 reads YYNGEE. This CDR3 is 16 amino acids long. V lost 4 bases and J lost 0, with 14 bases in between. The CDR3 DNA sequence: TGTGCCAGCAGCAGGACCCCAGCGATCTCTGGAAACACCATATATTTT. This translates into CASSRTPAISGNTIYF.

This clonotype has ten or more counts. As DNA, the CDR3 is TGCGCCAGCAGCTTCACTCCAACAGATACGCAGTATTTT. Its translation: CASSFTPTDTQYF. This chain uses TRBV5-1 with TRBJ2-3, with D hard to call. The V end was cut by 2 bases, the J end by 3 bases, with 7 bases between. Germline V CDR1 and CDR2: SGHRS, YFSETQ. The CDR3 spans 13 residues.

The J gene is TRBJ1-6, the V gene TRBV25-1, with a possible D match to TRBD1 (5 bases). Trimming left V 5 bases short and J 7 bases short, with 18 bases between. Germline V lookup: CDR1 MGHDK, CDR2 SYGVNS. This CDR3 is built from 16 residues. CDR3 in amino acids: CASSPPGGAQNSPLHF. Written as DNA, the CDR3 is TGTGCCAGCAGTCCCCCGGGAGGGGCGCAGAATTCACCCCTCCACTTT.

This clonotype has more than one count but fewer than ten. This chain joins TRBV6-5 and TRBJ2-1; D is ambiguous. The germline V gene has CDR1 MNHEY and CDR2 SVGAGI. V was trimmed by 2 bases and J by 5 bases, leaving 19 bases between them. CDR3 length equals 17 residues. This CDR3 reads CASSYDSSGTGHNEQFF. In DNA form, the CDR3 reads TGTGCCAGCAGTTACGACTCTAGTGGCACCGGTCACAATGAGCAGTTCTTC.

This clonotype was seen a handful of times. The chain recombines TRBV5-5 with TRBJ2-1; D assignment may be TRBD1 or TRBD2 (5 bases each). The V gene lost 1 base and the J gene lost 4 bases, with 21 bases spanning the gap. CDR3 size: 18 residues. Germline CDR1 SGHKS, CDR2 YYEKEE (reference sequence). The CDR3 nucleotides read TGTGCCAGCAGCTTGTATGCGGTGGGACGGGGCGGGTACAATGAGCAGTTCTTC. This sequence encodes CASSLYAVGRGGYNEQFF.

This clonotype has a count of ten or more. The CDR3 region is CAWGRGAANQPQHF. The CDR3 DNA follows: TGTGCCTGGGGGCGGGGGGCAGCCAATCAGCCCCAGCATTTT. The chain links TRBV30 to TRBJ1-5, with a tentative D call TRBD1 (6 bases). The length of the CDR3 is 14 residues. Germline CDR1 and CDR2: GTSNPN and SVGIG (reference sequence). V was pared by 5 bases and J by 3 bases, with 14 bases between. Looking up the rest from reference TRBV30 and TRBJ1-5 gives the full variable domain: SQTIHQWPATLVQPVGSPLSLECTVEGTSNPNLYWYRQAAGRGLQLLFYSVGIGQISSEVPQNLSASRPQDRQFILSSKKLLLSDSGFYLCAWGRGAANQPQHFGDGTRLSIL.